This entry concerns a single T cell receptor (beta chain). Germline V CDR1 and CDR2: SGHTA, FQGNSA. CDR3 size: 15 residues. The ends were cut back, 1 base at V and 6 bases at J, with 13 bases in the middle. TCRdb's table, derived via immunoSEQ multiplex PCR, lists solely in-frame clones and lacks some. Of about 68,000 clones detected, less than 95% appear once; the ten largest clones hold roughly 1.5%. The record originates from a study of T cell changes during pregnancy in multiple sclerosis. This chain joins TRBV7-2 and TRBJ2-1; D might be TRBD1 (5 bases). This specimen was peripheral blood, taken in the third trimester of pregnancy. This receptor was identified in a female donor with multiple sclerosis, enrolled in a pregnancy study. CDR3 nucleotides: TGTGCCAGCAGCTTAGACGCAGGGTCCCCCAATGAGCAGTTCTTC. Translating gives CASSLDAGSPNEQFF.